The next 21 T cell receptor beta chains were all read from a single sample in a study of CD8 T cells in Susac syndrome. The authors reverse transcribed 0.5 to 1 ug RNA with random hexamers. MiXCR was run by TCRdb on the immunoSEQ multiplex PCR reads, yielding one entry per CDR3 protein. The sample carries approximately 160,000 distinct CDR3 sequences, 90% to 96% recorded once. The sequenced sample was CD4+ T cells from PBMCs. These receptors all come from a human donor with Susac syndrome.

This chain uses TRBV7-9 with TRBJ1-1; TRBD1 agrees at 8 bases. CDR3 length: 13 residues. V gave up 5 bases and J gave up 8 bases; unmatched junction bases: 7. Per germline, CDR1 SEHNR and CDR2 FQNEAQ (reference sequence). The CDR3 here is CASSPLQGGEAFF. The CDR3 DNA follows: TGTGCCAGCAGCCCGCTACAGGGGGGGGAAGCTTTCTTT.

The chain has TRBV20-1 and TRBJ2-5, with unresolved D. V lost 6 bases and J 3 bases, leaving 5 bases between the germline ends. Germline-derived CDR1 and CDR2 are DFQATT and SNEGSKA (reference sequence). The CDR3 covers 10 residues. The DNA for the CDR3 is TGCAGTGCATTGGAAGAGACCCAGTACTTC. Protein sequence: CSALEETQYF.

This rearrangement joins TRBV20-1 to TRBJ1-5, with D maybe TRBD1 (5 bases). CDR1 and CDR2 (germline): DFQATT, SNEGSKA (reference sequence). The CDR3 has 13 residues. V lost 2 bases and J lost 3, with 8 bases in between. CDR3 sequence reads: CSARSGVNQPQHF. CDR3 in DNA: TGCAGTGCTAGATCGGGGGTCAATCAGCCCCAGCATTTT.

The chain carries TRBV19 and TRBJ2-7; D uncertain. Trimming left V 4 bases short and J 0 bases short, with 10 bases between. This CDR3 is 14 amino acids long. CDR1 LNHDA and CDR2 SQIVND come from the germline V gene (reference sequence). The CDR3 reads CASSSNQVSYEQYF. DNA of the CDR3: TGTGCCAGTAGTAGTAACCAAGTCTCCTACGAGCAGTACTTC.

The chain carries TRBV4-3 and TRBJ2-7, with D perhaps TRBD2 (6 bases). V was pared by 4 bases and J by 0 bases, with 13 bases between. There are 15 residues in the CDR3. Germline-derived CDR1 and CDR2 are LGHNA and YSLEER. CDR3 protein: CASSRRDKSSYEQYV. As DNA, the CDR3 is TGCGCCAGCAGCCGGCGGGATAAGAGCTCCTACGAGCAGTACGTC.

The chain has TRBV9 and TRBJ1-2; D is undetermined. From germline, CDR1 is SGDLS and CDR2 YYNGEE. With 0 bases removed from V and 3 bases from J, the gap between germline ends came to 12 bases. The CDR3 loop spans 15 amino acids. In DNA form, the CDR3 reads TGTGCCAGCAGCGTAGTTCCGACGAGGGACTATGGCTACACCTTC. Translated: CASSVVPTRDYGYTF.

This chain's CDR3 is CASSYSGSLVEQYF. The CDR3 DNA sequence: TGTGCCAGCAGTTACTCGGGGAGCCTAGTTGAGCAGTACTTC. This chain joins TRBV6-6 and TRBJ2-7, with D maybe TRBD2 (5 bases). This CDR3 has 14 amino acids. Germline V gene sequence: CDR1 MNHNY, CDR2 SVGAGI (reference sequence). The V and J ends lost 0 bases and 7 bases respectively, with 13 bases between them.

The CDR3 loop is CASSLDRGDTGELFF. The CDR3 DNA sequence: TGCGCCAGCAGCTTGGATCGGGGCGACACCGGGGAGCTGTTTTTT. This rearrangement joins TRBV5-1 to TRBJ2-2; possibly TRBD1 or TRBD2 for D (5 bases each). The CDR3 length is 15 residues. Deletions cut 0 bases from V and 3 bases from J, with 9 bases between. Germline values: CDR1 SGHRS, CDR2 YFSETQ.

This chain uses TRBV29-1 with TRBJ2-7, with D hard to call. The V and J ends lost 7 bases and 0 bases respectively, with 10 bases between them. The CDR3 totals 12 residues. Germline CDR1 SQVTM, CDR2 ANQGSEA. The CDR3 DNA sequence: TGCAGCGCCACTATAAACTCCTACGAGCAGTACTTC. Translating gives CSATINSYEQYF.

The CDR3 loop is CASSLGGLLPEAFF. CDR3 nucleotide sequence: TGTGCCAGCAGTTTAGGGGGGCTCCTCCCTGAAGCTTTCTTT. This chain links TRBV27 with TRBJ1-1; a weak D match, TRBD1 (6 bases). Germline CDR1 is MNHEY and CDR2 is SMNVEV (reference sequence). V dropped 2 bases and J dropped 6 bases, with 13 bases sitting between them. CDR3 size: 14 residues.

The rearrangement joins TRBV7-9 to TRBJ1-2, with a possible D match to TRBD1 (6 bases). The germline CDR1 and CDR2 sequences are SEHNR and FQNEAQ (reference sequence). The CDR3 runs to 12 residues. Trimming removed 3 bases at V and 5 bases at J, with 7 bases between. The CDR3: CASSFRGYGYTF. The CDR3 nucleotides are TGTGCCAGCAGCTTCAGGGGTTATGGCTACACCTTC.

The DNA of the CDR3 is TGCGCCAGCAGCTTGGGTCAGGGTTCCCATGGCTACACCTTC. Its protein is CASSLGQGSHGYTF. The rearrangement links TRBV5-1 to TRBJ1-2, with a weak D call TRBD1 (5 bases). The germline V gene has CDR1 SGHRS and CDR2 YFSETQ. Trimming shortened V by 0 bases and J by 6 bases, and 12 bases separated the two germline ends. CDR3 length equals 14 residues.

The chain links TRBV3-1 to TRBJ2-6; D unresolved. The V gene's germline CDR1 is LGHDT and CDR2 YNNKEL (reference sequence). The CDR3 loop spans 16 amino acids. V lost 1 base, J lost 0 bases, and 7 bases lay in between. The CDR3 sequence: CASSQVPASGANVLTF. CDR3 sequence (DNA): TGTGCCAGCAGCCAAGTTCCAGCCTCTGGGGCCAACGTCCTGACTTTC. The entire variable domain, with the rest obtained from reference TRBV3-1 and TRBJ2-6, is as follows: DTAVSQTPKYLVTQMGNDKSIKCEQNLGHDTMYWYKQDSKKFLKIMFSYNNKELIINETVPNRFSPKSPDKAHLNLHINSLELGDSAVYFCASSQVPASGANVLTFGAGSRLTVL.

V usage is TRBV29-1 and J usage is TRBJ1-2; a weak D match, TRBD1 (5 bases). The CDR3 sequence is 14 residues long. CDR1 and CDR2 (germline): SQVTM, ANQGSEA. V lost 1 base and J 5 bases, leaving 14 bases between the germline ends. DNA of the CDR3: TGCAGCGTTGAAGTCGGAGCTGGGGGTTATGGCTACACCTTC. It codes for CSVEVGAGGYGYTF.

The J gene is TRBJ2-7, the V gene TRBV4-2; possible D gene TRBD2, 6 bases. The V end was cut by 1 base, the J end by 0 bases, with 13 bases between. The germline CDR1 and CDR2 sequences are LGHNA and YNFKEQ. This CDR3 region has 16 residues. The CDR3 nucleotides are TGTGCCAGCAGCCAAGCAGTAGGGACTCTCTCCTACGAGCAGTACTTC. Translated: CASSQAVGTLSYEQYF.

The chain carries TRBV3-1 and TRBJ2-2; D not resolved. V was trimmed by 1 base and J by 0 bases, leaving 3 bases between them. Germline lookup yields CDR1 LGHDT and CDR2 YNNKEL (reference sequence). The CDR3 has 14 residues. The CDR3 loop is CASSQAPNTGELFF. In DNA, the CDR3 is TGTGCCAGCAGCCAAGCTCCGAACACCGGGGAGCTGTTTTTT.

This chain connects TRBV7-2 to TRBJ1-5; TRBD1 matches 8 bases. V lost 1 base to trimming and J lost 6 bases; unmatched junction nucleotides: 2. From germline, CDR1 is SGHTA and CDR2 FQGNSA. The CDR3 has 14 residues. CDR3 DNA sequence: TGTGCCAGCAGCTTAGGACAGGGGATTCAGCCCCAGCATTTT. Translating gives CASSLGQGIQPQHF.

V gene TRBV7-9 combines with J gene TRBJ2-5; D gene uncertain. V was pared by 5 bases and J by 4 bases, with 5 bases between. This CDR3 contains 11 residues. Germline-derived CDR1 and CDR2 are SEHNR and FQNEAQ (reference sequence). DNA of the CDR3: TGTGCCAGCAGCCCCGCAGAGACCCAGTACTTC. This encodes CASSPAETQYF.

V and J are TRBV30 and TRBJ1-1; tentative D call: TRBD1 (6 bases). Germline assignment: CDR1 GTSNPN and CDR2 SVGIG (reference sequence). Trimming removed 3 bases from V and 6 bases from J, with 14 bases in between. The CDR3 is made up of 13 amino acids. The chain's CDR3 is CAWSPGVVPEAFF. The CDR3 DNA is TGTGCCTGGAGCCCAGGGGTTGTTCCTGAAGCTTTCTTT.

The gene calls are TRBV30 and TRBJ2-3, with 8 bases fitting TRBD1. CDR3 size: 14 residues. CDR1 GTSNPN and CDR2 SVGIG come from the germline V gene (reference sequence). Trimming took 8 bases from V and 1 from J; bases not matched to a gene: 8. CDR3 DNA: TGTGCCGGCGACAGGGGAGGAGGCACAGATACGCAGTATTTT. Translated: CAGDRGGGTDTQYF.

The rearrangement links TRBV2 to TRBJ2-7, with D possibly being TRBD2 (5 bases). The V end lost 8 bases, the J end lost 3 bases, and 11 bases lay between the germline ends. Germline loops: CDR1 SNHLY, CDR2 FYNNEI. This CDR3 is built from 12 residues. The CDR3 region is CASRGESYEQYF. In DNA, the CDR3 is TGTGCCAGCCGGGGAGAGAGCTACGAGCAGTACTTC.